The sequence of this T cell receptor beta chain was determined in a study of early T cells in non-severe SARS-CoV-2 infection. Unique molecular identifiers (one per individual cDNA molecule) were attached. From the 5' RACE reads, TCRdb called clonotypes with MiXCR, one entry per CDR3 protein. The sample lists roughly 49,000 distinct CDR3 sequences, roughly 4% seen once, with 6% in the top ten. In its sample, this clonotype was seen many times. Antigen unknown. Regarding the study as a whole: A preference for anti-spike CD8 responses marked VDJdb matching, which missed private and CD4 specificities.

Germline loops: CDR1 DFQATT, CDR2 SNEGSKA (reference sequence). The CDR3 sequence is 14 residues long. Losses at the gene ends were 0 bases for V and 4 bases for J; bases not matched to a gene: 5. The clonotype originates from an adult who was a healthcare worker with PCR-confirmed SARS-CoV-2 infection or an uninfected control (not recorded which). The sequencing input was whole blood. This sequence joins TRBV20-1 and TRBJ2-5; 7 bases line up with TRBD2. This CDR3 is CSARDRSGGETQYF. In nucleotides, the CDR3 is TGCAGTGCTAGAGATCGGTCGGGAGGAGAGACCCAGTACTTC.